The 25 T cell receptor beta chains below all came from one sample that was sequenced in a study of T cells in Graves' hyperthyroidism and ophthalmopathy. Amplified TCR beta CDR3 regions came from RNA transcripts. RT-PCR in the first round (using the HTBI primer set) targeted the TCR CDR3. One entry per CDR3 protein results from TCRdb running MiXCR on the multiplex PCR reads. This sample has around 600,000 distinct CDR3 sequences; 16% occur once, and the top ten carry roughly 3.3%. The material sequenced was blood. All receptors come from a woman aged 40 to 55 with Graves' ophthalmopathy.

The chain recombines TRBV6-1 with TRBJ1-2, with 7 bases lining up with TRBD1. V lost 1 base to trimming and J lost 8 bases; unmatched junction nucleotides: 13. The germline CDR1 and CDR2 sequences are MNHNS and SASEGT. The CDR3 has 16 residues. The CDR3 DNA reads as TGTGCCAGCAGTGAAGGAGGGACACAGGGGCGGGGAGGCTACACCTTC. It codes for CASSEGGTQGRGGYTF.

This clonotype was detected many times. This rearrangement joins TRBV7-9 to TRBJ2-7; 10 positions agree with TRBD2. The CDR3 runs to 18 residues. The ends lost 1 base at V and 5 bases at J; junction bases unmatched: 14. CDR1 and CDR2 from the germline V gene are SEHNR and FQNEAQ (reference sequence). This CDR3 is CASSLGAVGALAGDEQYF. The DNA for the CDR3 is TGTGCCAGCAGCTTAGGGGCCGTCGGTGCGCTAGCGGGAGACGAGCAGTACTTC. Looking up the rest from reference TRBV7-9 and TRBJ2-7 gives the full variable domain: DTGVSQNPRHKITKRGQNVTFRCDPISEHNRLYWYRQTLGQGPEFLTYFQNEAQLEKSRLLSDRFSAERPKGSFSTLEIQRTEQGDSAMYLCASSLGAVGALAGDEQYFGPGTRLTVT.

In its sample, this clonotype was seen many times. This chain joins TRBV5-1 and TRBJ2-5, with D unclear. Looked up from germline, CDR1 is SGHRS and CDR2 is YFSETQ. This CDR3 spans 13 amino acids. Trimming shortened V by 0 bases and J by 0 bases, and 3 bases separated the two germline ends. CDR3 amino acids: CASSLAYQETQYF. Written as DNA, the CDR3 is TGCGCCAGCAGCTTGGCGTACCAAGAGACCCAGTACTTC.

This clonotype was observed a few times. The genes are TRBV11-2 and TRBJ2-3; maybe TRBD2 (6 bases). The V and J ends lost 5 bases and 5 bases respectively, with 20 bases between them. CDR3 size: 16 residues. Germline CDR1 SGHAT, CDR2 FQNNGV. This CDR3 reads CASSPWMEGLGDTQYF. The CDR3 DNA is TGTGCCAGCAGCCCCTGGATGGAGGGCTTGGGAGATACGCAGTATTTT.

This clonotype was found many times. In DNA form, the CDR3 reads TGTGCCACCAGTGATTTAGCGCGGGGGTCTGTAGCAGATACGCAGTATTTT. This gives the protein CATSDLARGSVADTQYF. J is TRBJ2-3 and V is TRBV24-1, with TRBD2 matching 7 bases. The CDR3 has 17 amino acids. Trimming removed 1 base from V and 4 bases from J; junction bases left unmatched: 10. Germline values: CDR1 KGHDR, CDR2 SFDVKD.

This clonotype was counted between two and nine times. The chain is built from TRBV5-1 and TRBJ1-3; no firm D call. This CDR3 has 16 amino acids. Germline CDR1 reads SGHRS; CDR2 reads YFSETQ. The ends were cut back, 4 bases at V and 2 bases at J, with 16 bases in the middle. The CDR3: CASSIDPPGAGNTIYF. The CDR3 region has the DNA TGCGCCAGCAGCATAGATCCGCCCGGGGCTGGAAACACCATATATTTT.

This clonotype was found many times. The V gene is TRBV13, the J gene TRBJ1-1; a weak D match, TRBD1 (5 bases). Trimming removed 1 base from V and 4 bases from J, with 19 bases in between. Germline V gene sequence: CDR1 PRHDT, CDR2 FYEKMQ (reference sequence). CDR3 length: 17 amino acids. For the CDR3, the DNA is TGTGCCAGCAGCTTAGCTTGGGGGGGAATGTCTAGCACTGAAGCTTTCTTT. It is translated as CASSLAWGGMSSTEAFF. Full variable domain (missing parts from reference TRBV13 and TRBJ1-1): AAGVIQSPRHLIKEKRETATLKCYPIPRHDTVYWYQQGPGQDPQFLISFYEKMQSDKGSIPDRFSAQQFSDYHSELNMSSLELGDSALYFCASSLAWGGMSSTEAFFGQGTRLTVV.

This clonotype was picked up many times. This chain uses TRBV18 with TRBJ1-2; D not resolved. V dropped 3 bases and J dropped 5 bases, with 13 bases sitting between them. This CDR3 contains 14 residues. CDR1 is KGHSH and CDR2 is LQKENI in the germline V gene. Here the CDR3 DNA reads TGTGCCAGCTCACCGGGGAGGGATCCATATGGCTACACCTTC. This codes for CASSPGRDPYGYTF. The whole variable domain, remainder taken from reference TRBV18 and TRBJ1-2, is NAGVMQNPRHLVRRRGQEARLRCSPMKGHSHVYWYRQLPEEGLKFMVYLQKENIIDESGMPKERFSAEFPKEGPSILRIQQVVRGDSAAYFCASSPGRDPYGYTFGSGTRLTVV.

For this clonotype: This could be a read error, since a much larger clone is one nucleotide away. The chain is built from TRBV4-2 and TRBJ2-2; D remains unclear. Germline-derived CDR1 and CDR2 are LGHNA and YNFKEQ. The CDR3 has 14 residues. V was cut by 1 base and J by 4 bases, with 7 bases left in between. This CDR3 reads CASSQGVATGELFF. The CDR3 DNA follows: TGTGCCAGCAGCCAAGGGGTAGCCACCGGGGAGCTGTTTTTT.

This clonotype occurred a few times. This chain links TRBV7-9 with TRBJ2-7, with D perhaps TRBD1 (6 bases). Germline CDR1 SEHNR, CDR2 FQNEAQ (reference sequence). There are 14 residues in the CDR3. The V end was cut by 2 bases, the J end by 4 bases, with 12 bases between. The CDR3 sequence is CASSLISDRYEQYF. CDR3 nucleotides: TGTGCCAGCAGCTTAATTTCGGACAGATACGAGCAGTACTTC.

The V call is TRBV4-1, the J call TRBJ2-3, with D perhaps matching TRBD2 (5 bases). The CDR3 loop spans 17 amino acids. Germline V gene data show CDR1 as MGHRA and CDR2 as YSYEKL. The V end lost 1 base, the J end lost 2 bases, and 16 bases lay between the germline ends. CDR3 sequence (DNA): TGCGCCAGCAGCCAAGGTCGACTAATCGCTCCCACAGATACGCAGTATTTT. It is translated as CASSQGRLIAPTDTQYF.

The chain couples TRBV6-5 to TRBJ2-5; the D is unclear. CDR1 and CDR2 (germline): MNHEY, SVGAGI. The CDR3 extends over 14 amino acids. V was cut by 4 bases and J by 4 bases, with 13 bases left in between. The CDR3: CASSFNQPGETQYF. The DNA for the CDR3 is TGTGCCAGCAGTTTTAACCAACCTGGAGAGACCCAGTACTTC.

This clonotype was picked up a small number of times. The chain carries TRBV2 and TRBJ2-7; 8 bases map to TRBD1. Trimming took 6 bases from V and 3 from J; bases not matched to a gene: 10. CDR1 and CDR2 from the germline V gene are SNHLY and FYNNEI. The CDR3 covers 15 residues. Here the CDR3 reads CASRLSNRGDYEQYF. The CDR3 bases are TGTGCCAGCAGACTCAGTAACAGGGGGGACTACGAGCAGTACTTC.

The J gene is TRBJ1-1, the V gene TRBV12-3 or TRBV12-4; D remains unclear. Trimming stripped 4 bases from V and 5 bases from J, with 14 bases between. This CDR3 region has 14 residues. In nucleotides, the CDR3 is TGTGCCAGCAGTTACTCCGAGGGTAAAACTGAAGCTTTCTTT. Amino acids: CASSYSEGKTEAFF.

The table lists this clonotype with many counts. The rearrangement links TRBV7-9 to TRBJ1-5; the D gene is possibly TRBD1 (6 bases). CDR3 length: 15 residues. In germline, CDR1 is SEHNR, CDR2 FQNEAQ (reference sequence). The V gene lost 6 bases and the J gene lost 3 bases, with 15 bases spanning the gap. The CDR3 region is CASSSTTGPNQPQHF. The CDR3 DNA sequence: TGTGCCAGCAGTTCTACTACAGGGCCCAATCAGCCCCAGCATTTT.

There are many counts of this clonotype. The chain is built from TRBV30 and TRBJ1-2, with no clear D. The germline V gene encodes CDR1 GTSNPN and CDR2 SVGIG (reference sequence). The CDR3 totals 13 residues. V lost 2 bases, J lost 8 bases, and 15 bases lay in between. The CDR3 reads CAWSLSGIGGYTF. In nucleotides, the CDR3 is TGTGCCTGGAGTCTGTCCGGGATAGGGGGCTACACCTTC.

A word on this clonotype: A much larger clone is a single base away; this may be a read error. The chain has TRBV10-2 and TRBJ2-7; 9 bases map to TRBD2. V dropped 6 bases and J dropped 5; count of bases not matched to a gene: 17. Germline loops: CDR1 WSHSY, CDR2 SAAADI. The CDR3 length is 17 residues. The CDR3 region is CASRAGTGGRALDEQYF. DNA of the CDR3: TGCGCCAGCAGAGCCGGGACTGGCGGGAGGGCCTTGGACGAGCAGTACTTC.

This clonotype has at least ten counts. The V and J genes are TRBV6-1 and TRBJ2-1, with D possibly being TRBD1 (6 bases). Germline lookup yields CDR1 MNHNS and CDR2 SASEGT. The V and J ends lost 5 bases and 1 base respectively, with 12 bases between them. The CDR3 extends over 15 amino acids. In DNA form, the CDR3 reads TGTGCCAGCAGTCCTACAGGGTGGTCCTACAATGAGCAGTTCTTC. Translating gives CASSPTGWSYNEQFF.

The chain carries TRBV28 and TRBJ1-3; D possibly corresponds to TRBD1 (5 bases). This CDR3 comprises 13 residues. CDR1 and CDR2 (germline): MDHEN, SYDVKM. Trimming pared 8 bases from V and 3 bases from J, leaving 11 bases between. The CDR3 sequence: CASGGGSGNTIYF. In nucleotides, the CDR3 is TGTGCCAGCGGGGGTGGAAGTGGAAACACCATATATTTT.

This clonotype was found a few times. The V call is TRBV24-1, the J call TRBJ2-3, with TRBD2 matching over 12 bases. Germline CDR1 reads KGHDR; CDR2 reads SFDVKD. This CDR3 has 17 amino acids. V shed 4 bases and J 4 bases; nucleotides not matched to a gene: 8. In DNA, the CDR3 is TGTGCCACCAGTGACCATAGACTAGCGGGAGATGCAGATACGCAGTATTTT. It is translated as CATSDHRLAGDADTQYF.

This clonotype was observed a few times. The chain's CDR3 is CASRRGGTSGNLGEQYF. The CDR3 DNA follows: TGTGCCAGCAGGCGGGGAGGGACTAGCGGGAATCTAGGTGAGCAGTACTTC. The V gene is TRBV28, the J gene TRBJ2-7; 13 nucleotides line up with TRBD2. With V trimmed by 6 bases and J by 7 bases, 15 bases remained unmatched. Per germline, CDR1 MDHEN and CDR2 SYDVKM. This CDR3 spans 17 amino acids.

This chain connects TRBV5-1 to TRBJ1-2; D not resolved. V was trimmed by 2 bases and J by 0 bases, leaving 11 bases between them. Germline CDR1 and CDR2: SGHRS and YFSETQ. The CDR3 contains 15 residues. CDR3 nucleotide sequence: TGCGCCAGCAGCTTCGGGGTCCCAACTAACTATGGCTACACCTTC. This translates into CASSFGVPTNYGYTF.

In its sample, this clonotype was seen a few times. The chain has TRBV11-2 and TRBJ2-5, with D possibly being TRBD2 (5 bases). This CDR3 spans 16 amino acids. The germline CDR1 and CDR2 sequences are SGHAT and FQNNGV. Trimming shortened V by 1 base and J by 5 bases, and 17 bases separated the two germline ends. CDR3 region: CASSLGSGFTAETQYF. The DNA of the CDR3 is TGTGCCAGCAGCTTAGGGAGCGGCTTTACGGCGGAGACCCAGTACTTC.

The rearrangement links TRBV6-6 to TRBJ2-3; D remains ambiguous. Per germline, CDR1 MNHNY and CDR2 SVGAGI (reference sequence). The CDR3 sequence is 15 residues long. The V gene lost 0 bases and the J gene lost 4 bases, with 11 bases spanning the gap. The CDR3 nucleotides are TGTGCCAGCAGTTACTCGAGAAGTGGGGCAGATACGCAGTATTTT. This encodes CASSYSRSGADTQYF.

This clonotype showed up many times. The rearrangement joins TRBV2 to TRBJ2-5, with no clear D. This CDR3 comprises 15 residues. V lost 2 bases to trimming and J lost 2 bases, with 12 bases between them. Germline CDR1 reads SNHLY; CDR2 reads FYNNEI. The CDR3 DNA sequence: TGTGCCAGCAGTGAACCCAGTCTGCGGCAAGAGACCCAGTACTTC. Protein product: CASSEPSLRQETQYF. Drawing the rest from reference TRBV2 and TRBJ2-5, the complete variable domain is EPEVTQTPSHQVTQMGQEVILRCVPISNHLYFYWYRQILGQKVEFLVSFYNNEISEKSEIFDDQFSVERPDGSNFTLKIRSTKLEDSAMYFCASSEPSLRQETQYFGPGTRLLVL.